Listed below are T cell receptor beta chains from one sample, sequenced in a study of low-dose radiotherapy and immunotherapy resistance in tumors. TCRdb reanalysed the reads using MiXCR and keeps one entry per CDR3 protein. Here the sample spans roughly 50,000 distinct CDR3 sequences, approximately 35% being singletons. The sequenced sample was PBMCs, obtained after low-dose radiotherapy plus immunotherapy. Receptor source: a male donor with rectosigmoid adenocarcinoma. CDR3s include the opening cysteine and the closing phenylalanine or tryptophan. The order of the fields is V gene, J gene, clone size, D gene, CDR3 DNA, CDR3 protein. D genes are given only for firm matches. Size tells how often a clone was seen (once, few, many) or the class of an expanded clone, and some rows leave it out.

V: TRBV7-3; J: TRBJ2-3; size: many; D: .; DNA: TGTGCCAGCAGCCCGATCGCTTATAGCGACACGCAGTATTTT; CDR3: CASSPIAYSDTQYF
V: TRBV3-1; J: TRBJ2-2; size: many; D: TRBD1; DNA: TGTGCCAGCAGCCAAGGTTGGACAGGGGCCCCCGGGGAGCTGTTTTTT; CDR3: CASSQGWTGAPGELFF
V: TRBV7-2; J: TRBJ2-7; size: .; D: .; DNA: TGTGCCAGCAGCTGGGGGTCGACCTACGAGCAGTACTTC; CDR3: CASSWGSTYEQYF
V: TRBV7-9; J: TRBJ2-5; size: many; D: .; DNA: TGTGCCAGCAGCCCAAACGCCGGACGGATCCAAGAGACCCAGTACTTC; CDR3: CASSPNAGRIQETQYF
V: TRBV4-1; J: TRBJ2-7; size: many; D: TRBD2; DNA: TGCGCCAGCAGCCTCGGACTAGCGGGGGCCTCCGAGCAGTACTTC; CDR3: CASSLGLAGASEQYF
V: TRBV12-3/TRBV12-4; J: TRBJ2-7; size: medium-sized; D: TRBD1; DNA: TGTGCCAGCAGCAACGGGGACAGGGCGTTTAGCTCCTACGAGCAGTACTTC; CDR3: CASSNGDRAFSSYEQYF
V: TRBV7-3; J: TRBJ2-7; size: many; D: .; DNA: TGTGCCAGCAGCCACACTGGTCGCTCCTACGAGCAGTACTTC; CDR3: CASSHTGRSYEQYF
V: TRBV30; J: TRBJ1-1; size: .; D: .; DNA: TGTGCCCGCAAATCACAGGGAAACACTGAAGCTTTCTTT; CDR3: CARKSQGNTEAFF
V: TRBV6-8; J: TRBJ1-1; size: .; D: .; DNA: TGTGCCAGCAGTTACTCACGGGGGTTAGGCACTGAAGCTTTCTTT; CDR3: CASSYSRGLGTEAFF
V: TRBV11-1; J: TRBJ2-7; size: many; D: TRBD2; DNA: TGTGCCAGCAGGAAGAGTCGGCTAGCGGGAGACGAGCAGTACTTC; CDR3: CASRKSRLAGDEQYF
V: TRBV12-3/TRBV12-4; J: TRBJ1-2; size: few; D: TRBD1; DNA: TGTGCCAGCAGTCCCCGGACAGGGGATGGCTACACCTTC; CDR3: CASSPRTGDGYTF
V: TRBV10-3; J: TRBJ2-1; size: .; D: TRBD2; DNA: TGTGCCATCAGCCCCCCAGAGCGGGGGAGCTTGGATGAGCAGTTCTTC; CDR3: CAISPPERGSLDEQFF
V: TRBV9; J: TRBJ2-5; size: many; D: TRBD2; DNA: TGTGCCAGCAGCGTAGGTGTTGCGGGGGAAGAGACCCAGTACTTC; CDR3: CASSVGVAGEETQYF
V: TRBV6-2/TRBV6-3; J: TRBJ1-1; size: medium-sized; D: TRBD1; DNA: TGTGCCAGCAGACAGGGGGGGTACACTGAAGCTTTCTTT; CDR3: CASRQGGYTEAFF
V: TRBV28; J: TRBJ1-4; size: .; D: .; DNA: TGTGCCAGCAGTTTGAACGAAAAACTGTTTTTT; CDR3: CASSLNEKLFF
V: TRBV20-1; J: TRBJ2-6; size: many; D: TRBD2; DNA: TGCAGTGCTAGAAGAGCGGGAGGGTCCTCTGGGGCCAACGTCCTGACTTTC; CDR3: CSARRAGGSSGANVLTF
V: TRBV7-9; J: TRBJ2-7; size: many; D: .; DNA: TGTGCCAGCAGCCTTAGCGCCTACGAGCAGTACTTC; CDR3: CASSLSAYEQYF
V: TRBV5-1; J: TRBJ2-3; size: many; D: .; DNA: TGCGCCAGCAGCTTGGTAGCGTCTAGCACAGATACGCAGTATTTT; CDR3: CASSLVASSTDTQYF
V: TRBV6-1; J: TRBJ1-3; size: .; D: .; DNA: TGTGCCAGCAGTGAAGCAGAGGGGCATGGAAACACCATATATTTT; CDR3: CASSEAEGHGNTIYF
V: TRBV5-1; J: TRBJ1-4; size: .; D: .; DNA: TGCGCCAGCAGCGCGATCAGGGGCCAACGGGAAAAACTGTTTTTT; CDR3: CASSAIRGQREKLFF
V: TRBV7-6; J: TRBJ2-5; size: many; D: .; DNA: TGTGCCAGCAGCGGGGTTCCCGGGGAGACCCAGTACTTC; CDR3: CASSGVPGETQYF
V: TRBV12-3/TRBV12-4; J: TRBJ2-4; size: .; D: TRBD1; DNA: TGTGCCAGCAGTCGGGACAGGGACATTCAGTACTTC; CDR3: CASSRDRDIQYF
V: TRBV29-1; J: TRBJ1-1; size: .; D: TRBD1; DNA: TGCAGCGTTCCGGGACAGGGGGGCACTGAAGCTTTCTTT; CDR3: CSVPGQGGTEAFF
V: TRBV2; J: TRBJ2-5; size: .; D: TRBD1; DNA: TGTGCCAGCAGTGTACGACAGGGTTCGTGGCAAGAGACCCAGTACTTC; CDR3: CASSVRQGSWQETQYF
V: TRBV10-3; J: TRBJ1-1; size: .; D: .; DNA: TGTGCCATCAGTGAAGAGGGGGGGGACACTGAAGCTTTCTTT; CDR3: CAISEEGGDTEAFF
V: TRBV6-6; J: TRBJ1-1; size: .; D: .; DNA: .; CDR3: CASTNQTSMYLCASANVLNTEAFF
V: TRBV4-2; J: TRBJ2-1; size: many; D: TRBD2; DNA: TGTGCCAGCAGCCAAGCCGGGACTAGCGGGAGACATGAGCAGTTCTTC; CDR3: CASSQAGTSGRHEQFF
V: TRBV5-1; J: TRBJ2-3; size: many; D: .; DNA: TGCGCCAGCAGCTTCGGGGATACGCAGTATTTT; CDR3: CASSFGDTQYF
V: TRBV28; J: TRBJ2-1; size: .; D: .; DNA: TGTGCCAGCACCAGATCCGGGACATACTCCTACAATGAGCAGTTCTTC; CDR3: CASTRSGTYSYNEQFF
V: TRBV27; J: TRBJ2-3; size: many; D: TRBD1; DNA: TGTGCCAGCAGCCAGGGGGTGGATACGCAGTATTTT; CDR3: CASSQGVDTQYF
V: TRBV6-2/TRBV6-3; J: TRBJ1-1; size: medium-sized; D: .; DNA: TGTGCCAGCAGTGAATTAGGCGGGGCCTCGGGCACTGAAGCTTTCTTT; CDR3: CASSELGGASGTEAFF
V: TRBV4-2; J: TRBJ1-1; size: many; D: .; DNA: TGTGCCAGCCGGGGAATGAACACTGAAGCTTTCTTT; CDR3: CASRGMNTEAFF
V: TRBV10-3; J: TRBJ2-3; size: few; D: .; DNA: TGTGCCATCAGGCTCACAAGCGGTGGCACAGATACGCAGTATTTT; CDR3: CAIRLTSGGTDTQYF
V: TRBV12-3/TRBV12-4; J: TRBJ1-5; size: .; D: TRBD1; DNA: TGTGCCAGCAGGCCCGACAGGGGAAATCAGCCCCAGCATTTT; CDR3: CASRPDRGNQPQHF
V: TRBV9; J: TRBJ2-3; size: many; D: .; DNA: TGTGCCAGCAGCGTAGACGCAGGGAGTGATACGCAGTATTTT; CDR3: CASSVDAGSDTQYF
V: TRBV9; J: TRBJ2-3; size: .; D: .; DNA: TGTGCCAGCAGCGGGGGAGCGTCTAGCACAGATACGCAGTATTTT; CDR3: CASSGGASSTDTQYF
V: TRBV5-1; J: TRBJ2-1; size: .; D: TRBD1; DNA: TGCGCCAGCAGCTTAGGACAGGGTCAGCAGTTCTTC; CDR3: CASSLGQGQQFF
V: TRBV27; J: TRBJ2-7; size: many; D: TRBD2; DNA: TGTGCCAGCAGTTCACTAGCGGGGGCCGACTACGAGCAGTACTTC; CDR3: CASSSLAGADYEQYF
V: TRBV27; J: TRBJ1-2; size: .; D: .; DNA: TGTGCCAGCAGTTTTCCGTCAGGTTGGGGCTACACCTTC; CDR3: CASSFPSGWGYTF
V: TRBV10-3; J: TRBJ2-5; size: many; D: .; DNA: TGTGCCATCAGTGAGCCCCCGGGGGAGACCCAGTACTTC; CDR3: CAISEPPGETQYF
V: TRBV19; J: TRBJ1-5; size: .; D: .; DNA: TGTGCCAGTAGTGGTCTAAATCAGCCCCAGCATTTT; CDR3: CASSGLNQPQHF